This T cell receptor beta chain was profiled in a study of cytomegalovirus exposure and HLA in healthy donors. General study results and limits: Other equally common chains were less clonally expanded than HLA-associated TCR beta chains, a later analysis showed.

With 60 Vbeta and 13 Jbeta primers, the PCR was carried out. Profiling relied on immunoSEQ multiplex PCR, and the TCRdb table lists in-frame clones only, not all of them. The data hold roughly 82,000 clones, with approximately 77% observed a single time. With respect to this clone: Its antigen remains unknown.

V was clipped by 4 bases and J by 2 bases; unmatched bases: 6. CDR1 is SGDLS, CDR2 YYNGEE, per germline. The CDR3 loop spans 15 amino acids. The TCR sequence derives from a woman aged 40 to 50 in good health and CMV-seropositive. The chain is built from TRBV9 and TRBJ2-1; 7 bases map to TRBD2. The sample comprised PBMCs. The CDR3 spells CASSTSGETYNEQFF. Here the CDR3 DNA reads TGTGCCAGCAGCACCAGCGGGGAAACCTACAATGAGCAGTTCTTC.